A single sample gave rise to the 11 T cell receptor beta chains below, sequenced in a study of blood T cell repertoires in COVID-19. TCRdb keeps only in-frame clones here, not all; method: immunoSEQ multiplex PCR. Found here are hundreds of thousands of clones, around 89% of them singletons; the top ten hold 4% to 4.5%. Sequenced sample: peripheral blood. The source is a woman in her 30s with acute or convalescent COVID-19.

The table lists this clone with a few counts. The genes are TRBV19 and TRBJ1-5; maybe TRBD1 (6 bases). Germline V CDR1 and CDR2: LNHDA, SQIVND (reference sequence). Trimming cost V 4 bases and J 2 bases, with 21 bases left between them. The CDR3 runs 18 residues. CDR3 loop: CASSTGQTNFLRNQPQHF. The CDR3 DNA reads TGTGCCAGTAGTACAGGACAGACCAATTTTCTACGCAATCAGCCCCAGCATTTT.

The V and J genes are TRBV6-5 and TRBJ1-2; maybe TRBD1 (5 bases). The V gene's germline CDR1 is MNHEY and CDR2 SVGAGI. The CDR3 consists of 15 residues. The V gene lost 2 bases and the J gene lost 6 bases, with 16 bases spanning the gap. CDR3 in DNA: TGTGCCAGCAGTTACCGCGCTCGAGCGGGGCATGGCTACACCTTC. Its protein is CASSYRARAGHGYTF.

Concerning this clone itself: This sequence may be a read error, since a much larger clone differs from it by one base. The chain combines TRBV11-2 with TRBJ2-5; TRBD2 might be the D (5 bases). Germline V CDR1 and CDR2: SGHAT, FQNNGV. CDR3 length: 13 residues. Between the trimmed V and J ends, which lost 1 base and 4 bases, there was a span of 7 bases. CDR3 sequence reads: CASSLALAETQYF. In nucleotides, the CDR3 is TGTGCCAGCAGCTTAGCGCTAGCAGAGACCCAGTACTTC.

The chain employs TRBV3-1 (or the pseudogene TRBV3-2) and TRBJ1-1; a possible D gene is TRBD1 (5 bases). The length of the CDR3 is 12 residues. Deletions cut 3 bases from V and 5 bases from J, with 7 bases between. Germline loops: CDR1 LGHDT, CDR2 YNNKEL (reference sequence). The CDR3 loop is CASSQRQTEAFF. In DNA, the CDR3 is TGTGCCAGCAGCCAGCGACAGACTGAAGCTTTCTTT.

The chain has TRBV2 and TRBJ2-7, with D possibly TRBD1 on 6 matching bases. Germline values: CDR1 SNHLY, CDR2 FYNNEI. The CDR3 consists of 14 residues. Trimming stripped 6 bases from V and 6 bases from J, with 18 bases between. For the CDR3, the DNA is TGTGCCAGCAGGGGGAGTTGGGGGCCGGGCGAGCAGTACTTC. Translated: CASRGSWGPGEQYF.

Note on this clone: At one of its ends the junction is not consistent with the germline gene, which may arise from a read error. The J gene is TRBJ1-2, the V gene TRBV7-9, with D possibly matching TRBD1 (6 bases). Per the germline V gene, CDR1 is SEHNR and CDR2 is FQNEAQ (reference sequence). The CDR3 is made up of 13 amino acids. The CDR3 spells CASSLADPQGDHF. The CDR3 DNA follows: TGTGCCAGCAGCTTAGCGGACCCACAGGGCGATCACTTC.

V is TRBV19 and J is TRBJ1-5; 9 bases match TRBD1. The CDR3 is made up of 15 amino acids. CDR1 LNHDA and CDR2 SQIVND come from the germline V gene (reference sequence). J gave up 5 bases and V 6 bases, and 8 bases lay outside the gene matches. The CDR3 protein is CASRITGGAYQPQHF. The CDR3 DNA follows: TGTGCCAGTAGGATCACAGGGGGCGCGTATCAGCCCCAGCATTTT.

The chain is built from TRBV2 and TRBJ1-2, with TRBD1 matching 8 bases. CDR3 length: 14 residues. CDR1 and CDR2 (germline): SNHLY, FYNNEI. V dropped 5 bases and J dropped 3; count of bases not matched to a gene: 5. CDR3 sequence (DNA): TGTGCCAGCAGTTCCAGGGGGCAAGACTATGGCTACACCTTC. Its translation: CASSSRGQDYGYTF.

The chain recombines TRBV6-6 with TRBJ2-7; 12 bases agree with TRBD2. There are 16 residues in the CDR3. V gave up 6 bases and J gave up 5 bases; unmatched junction bases: 11. CDR1 and CDR2 (germline): MNHNY, SVGAGI (reference sequence). CDR3 in amino acids: CASSLTSGGVEDEQYF. The CDR3 DNA reads as TGTGCCAGCAGCCTGACTAGCGGGGGCGTTGAGGACGAGCAGTACTTC.

The sample holds a few counts of this clone. The CDR3 nucleotides are TGTGCCAGCAGCCACCGGGCGGGAGGGGACTATGGCTACACCTTC. This sequence encodes CASSHRAGGDYGYTF. V gene TRBV3-1 (or the pseudogene TRBV3-2) combines with J gene TRBJ1-2, with D possibly matching TRBD1 (5 bases). V lost 3 bases and J 3 bases, leaving 14 bases between the germline ends. The CDR3 totals 15 residues. CDR1 is LGHDT and CDR2 is YNNKEL in the germline V gene (reference sequence).

V is TRBV6-5 and J is TRBJ2-3; a possible D gene is TRBD2 (5 bases). The V gene lost 6 bases and the J gene lost 10 bases, with 11 bases spanning the gap. Germline V gene lookup returns CDR1 MNHEY and CDR2 SVGAGI. The CDR3 sequence is 11 residues long. DNA of the CDR3: TGTGCCAGCAGAAGAGGGCTCTCGCAGTATTTT. Protein sequence: CASRRGLSQYF.